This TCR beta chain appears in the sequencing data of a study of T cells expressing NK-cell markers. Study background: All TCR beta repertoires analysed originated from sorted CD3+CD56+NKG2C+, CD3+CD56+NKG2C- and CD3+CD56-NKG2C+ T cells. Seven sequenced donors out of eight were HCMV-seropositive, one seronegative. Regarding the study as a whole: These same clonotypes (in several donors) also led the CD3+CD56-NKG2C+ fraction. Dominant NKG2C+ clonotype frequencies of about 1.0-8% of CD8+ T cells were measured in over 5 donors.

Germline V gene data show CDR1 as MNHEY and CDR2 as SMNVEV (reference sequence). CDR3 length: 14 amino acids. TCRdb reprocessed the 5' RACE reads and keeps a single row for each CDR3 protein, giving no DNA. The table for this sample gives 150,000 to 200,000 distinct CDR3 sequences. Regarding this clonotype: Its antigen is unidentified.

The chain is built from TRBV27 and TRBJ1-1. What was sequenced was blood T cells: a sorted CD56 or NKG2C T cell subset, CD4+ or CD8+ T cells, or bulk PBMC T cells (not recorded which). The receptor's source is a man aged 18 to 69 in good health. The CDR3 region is CASSLQKLYTEAFF.